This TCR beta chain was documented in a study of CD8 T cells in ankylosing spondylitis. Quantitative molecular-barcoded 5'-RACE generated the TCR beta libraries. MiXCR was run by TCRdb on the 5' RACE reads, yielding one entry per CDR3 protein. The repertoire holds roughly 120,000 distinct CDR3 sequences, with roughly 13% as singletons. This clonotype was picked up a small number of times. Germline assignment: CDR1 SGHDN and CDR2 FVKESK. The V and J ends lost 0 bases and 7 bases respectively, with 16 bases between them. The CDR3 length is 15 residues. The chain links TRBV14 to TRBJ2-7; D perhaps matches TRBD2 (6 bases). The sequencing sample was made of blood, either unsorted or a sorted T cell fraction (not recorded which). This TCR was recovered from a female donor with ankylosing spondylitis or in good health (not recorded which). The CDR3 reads CASSQDLPGAGEQYF. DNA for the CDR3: TGTGCCAGCAGCCAAGATCTTCCGGGAGCTGGGGAGCAGTACTTC. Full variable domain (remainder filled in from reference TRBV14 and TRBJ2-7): EAGVTQFPSHSVIEKGQTVTLRCDPISGHDNLYWYRRVMGKEIKFLLHFVKESKQDESGMPNNRFLAERTGGTYSTLKVQPAELEDSGVYFCASSQDLPGAGEQYFGPGTRLTVT.